The entry below gives a single TCR beta chain sequence along with its context. The antigen is not known. This entry comes from a study of siplizumab effects on memory and regulatory T cells. Per sample, the assay covered around 10^5 TCR templates. Profiling relied on immunoSEQ multiplex PCR, and the TCRdb table lists in-frame clones only, not all of them. The sample gives about 110,000 clones, about 91% of which show up once; under 0.75% is in the top ten. The CDR3 sequence is 15 residues long. Germline V CDR1 and CDR2: SNHLY, FYNNEI. Trimming shortened V by 9 bases and J by 2 bases, and 16 bases separated the two germline ends. Study findings and constraints: Most alloreactive clones went unmapped to unstimulated subsets; only a minor fraction mapped.

The TCR was taken from a human donor in good health. This rearrangement joins TRBV2 to TRBJ1-4; D perhaps matches TRBD1 (6 bases). Input material: Tregs sorted from blood. The CDR3 reads CASWGGAGTNEKLFF. DNA for the CDR3: TGTGCCAGTTGGGGGGGCGCAGGGACTAATGAAAAACTGTTTTTT.